Below, 27 T cell receptor beta chains from the same sample are listed, as sequenced in a study of blood T cells in healthy people across ages. PCR was performed a second time for roughly 7 to 12 cycles using a sample-barcoded 5' primer and a J-beta primer mix. TCRdb passed the 5' RACE reads through MiXCR, listing each CDR3 protein once. The table lists around 670,000 distinct CDR3 sequences, about 30% of them singletons. The sample taken for sequencing was blood. The receptor set was obtained from a woman older than 75 in good health.

This clonotype was picked up a small number of times. V usage is TRBV10-1 and J usage is TRBJ1-5; D ambiguous. The CDR3 runs 14 residues. Trimming left V 2 bases short and J 3 bases short, with 8 bases between. The germline V gene has CDR1 WNHNN and CDR2 SYGVQD (reference sequence). This CDR3 is CASSEGRANQPQHF. CDR3 sequence (DNA): TGCGCCAGCAGTGAGGGACGGGCCAATCAGCCCCAGCATTTT.

The chain joins TRBV7-2 to TRBJ1-2; D is perhaps TRBD1 (5 bases). V lost 5 bases to trimming and J lost 8 bases, with 15 bases between them. Germline V gives CDR1 SGHTA, CDR2 FQGNSA. This CDR3 is built from 13 residues. The CDR3 spells CASSHPGLKGYTF. Here the CDR3 DNA reads TGTGCCAGCAGCCATCCGGGACTCAAGGGCTACACCTTC.

As regards this clonotype: Being one base from a much bigger clone, this may be a read error. The chain recombines TRBV19 with TRBJ1-4; no clear D gene. This CDR3 comprises 13 residues. The V end was cut by 6 bases, the J end by 6 bases, with 11 bases between. Looked up from germline, CDR1 is LNHDA and CDR2 is SQIVND (reference sequence). CDR3 region: CASRAQKHEKLFF. CDR3 bases: TGTGCCAGTAGGGCTCAGAAGCATGAAAAACTGTTTTTT.

Many counts were recorded for this clonotype. This chain uses TRBV7-2 with TRBJ1-2; D is perhaps TRBD1 (6 bases). Trimming cost V 5 bases and J 4 bases, with 14 bases left between them. CDR3 length equals 14 residues. Germline V gene sequence: CDR1 SGHTA, CDR2 FQGNSA. The CDR3 protein is CASSPVRGGYGYTF. DNA for the CDR3: TGTGCCAGCAGCCCCGTTAGGGGGGGCTATGGCTACACCTTC. Filled out from reference TRBV7-2 and TRBJ1-2, the complete variable domain reads GAGVSQSPSNKVTEKGKDVELRCDPISGHTALYWYRQSLGQGLEFLIYFQGNSAPDKSGLPSDRFSAERTGGSVSTLTIQRTQQEDSAVYLCASSPVRGGYGYTFGSGTRLTVV.

This clonotype was seen at least ten times. The chain has TRBV30 and TRBJ1-2; D remains unclear. The V gene lost 3 bases and the J gene lost 2 bases, with 10 bases spanning the gap. The CDR3 totals 13 residues. The germline gives CDR1 GTSNPN, CDR2 SVGIG (reference sequence). As DNA, the CDR3 is TGTGCCTGGAGGGGAGATCACAACTATGGCTACACCTTC. It encodes CAWRGDHNYGYTF.

This clonotype was seen many times. The CDR3 DNA reads TGCAGCGTCGGGACTAGCCAAGAGACCCAGTACTTC. Translated: CSVGTSQETQYF. V gene TRBV29-1 combines with J gene TRBJ2-5; 8 positions match TRBD2. Per germline, CDR1 SQVTM and CDR2 ANQGSEA. The CDR3 has 12 residues. J lost 1 base, V lost 6 bases, and 1 base had no gene match.

The table lists this clonotype with many counts. The V gene is TRBV3-1, the J gene TRBJ2-1; 8 nucleotides align to TRBD2. Trimming at V came to 1 base and at J to 8 bases, leaving 16 bases not matched to a gene. CDR1 LGHDT and CDR2 YNNKEL come from the germline V gene (reference sequence). This CDR3 is built from 18 residues. CDR3 in DNA: TGTGCCAGCAGCCAAGGAAGCGGGGGAAGACAGGTTGGCTATGAGCAGTTCTTC. Translation gives CASSQGSGGRQVGYEQFF.

The V call is TRBV20-1, the J call TRBJ2-5; D is possibly TRBD2 (7 bases). Germline loops: CDR1 DFQATT, CDR2 SNEGSKA (reference sequence). With 6 bases removed from V and 0 bases from J, the gap between germline ends came to 14 bases. This CDR3 spans 14 amino acids. The CDR3 is CSAWGEGDQETQYF. The CDR3 bases are TGCAGTGCCTGGGGGGAGGGGGACCAAGAGACCCAGTACTTC.

This clonotype was seen many times. V gene TRBV15 combines with J gene TRBJ1-2; 9 nucleotides match TRBD1. Germline-derived CDR1 and CDR2 are LNHNV and YYDKDF (reference sequence). Trimming cost V 5 bases and J 8 bases; bases outside gene matches: 6. CDR3 length: 13 residues. CDR3: CATSRDREHGYTF. Written as DNA, the CDR3 is TGTGCCACCAGCCGGGACAGGGAGCACGGCTACACCTTC.

To note about this clonotype: It may be a read error: a sequence one base away is much more abundant. CDR3 nucleotides: TGTGCCAGCAGTCGGGCGGGGGGGACCCAGTACTTC. It codes for CASSRAGGTQYF. The chain couples TRBV27 to TRBJ2-7; 8 bases fit TRBD2. The J call is uncertain, as TRBJ2-5 better fits the DNA end. The CDR3 spans 12 residues. Looked up from germline, CDR1 is MNHEY and CDR2 is SMNVEV (reference sequence).

The sample holds one count of this clonotype. The junction differs from germline at one of its ends, possibly a read error. The chain employs TRBV6-1 and TRBJ2-1, with D perhaps being TRBD1 or TRBD2 (6 bases each). CDR1 is MNHNS, CDR2 SASEGT, per germline. The CDR3 is 14 residues long. The CDR3 here is CTSSQNRDSYEQFF. DNA for the CDR3: TGTACCAGCAGTCAGAACAGGGACTCCTACGAGCAGTTCTTC.

This clonotype was recorded many times. The chain joins TRBV11-3 to TRBJ2-7; TRBD2 aligns across 13 bases. The J call is uncertain, as TRBJ2-5 better fits the DNA end. Germline lookup yields CDR1 SGHNT and CDR2 YENEEA. The CDR3 consists of 16 residues. CDR3 DNA sequence: TGTGCCAGCAGCTCCCGACTAGCGGGGGGAATTGAGACCCAGTACTTC. It codes for CASSSRLAGGIETQYF.

The gene calls are TRBV20-1 and TRBJ2-1, with 8 positions matching TRBD2. TRBJ2-7 matches the DNA end more closely, so the J call is doubtful. Looked up from germline, CDR1 is DFQATT and CDR2 is SNEGSKA (reference sequence). The CDR3 is 16 residues long. The CDR3 DNA is TGCAGTGCTGAAATCAGCGGGGGCCTCTCCTACAATGAGCAGTACTTC. Translation: CSAEISGGLSYNEQYF.

The chain is built from TRBV29-1 and TRBJ2-1, with TRBD2 matching 8 bases. Germline-derived CDR1 and CDR2 are SQVTM and ANQGSEA. CDR3 length: 13 residues. Trimming took 5 bases from V and 7 from J; bases not matched to a gene: 7. CDR3 nucleotides: TGCAGCGTTCAGCGGGGGCGTGTTAATGAGCAGTTCTTC. Encoded protein: CSVQRGRVNEQFF.

With respect to this clonotype: The germline gene is not matched at one end of the junction; a read error may be the cause. The V gene is TRBV5-5, the J gene TRBJ2-5; D is ambiguous. Germline V lookup: CDR1 SGHKS, CDR2 YYEKEE (reference sequence). The CDR3 is 12 amino acids. CDR3 amino acids: CASSSDKEAQYF. CDR3 DNA: TGTGCCAGCAGCTCTGATAAAGAGGCCCAGTACTTC.

The V gene is TRBV7-2, the J gene TRBJ1-1, with a tentative D call TRBD1 (6 bases). V was pared by 1 base and J by 6 bases, with 15 bases between. The CDR3 contains 15 residues. Looked up from germline, CDR1 is SGHTA and CDR2 is FQGNSA. The CDR3 DNA reads TGTGCCAGCAGCTTAGTTGGAGGGGGTTGGTCTGAAGCTTTCTTT. Amino acids: CASSLVGGGWSEAFF.

This clonotype was observed many times. V and J are TRBV9 and TRBJ2-7; D may match TRBD1 or TRBD2 (5 bases each). The CDR3 length is 12 residues. Germline V gene data show CDR1 as SGDLS and CDR2 as YYNGEE. Trimming took 3 bases from V and 4 from J, leaving 8 bases between them. CDR3 sequence (DNA): TGTGCCAGCAGCGGGGACGGGTACGAGCAGTACTTC. This codes for CASSGDGYEQYF.

With respect to this clonotype: With a much larger clone just one base away, this may be a read error. The CDR3 DNA follows: TGCGCCAGCAGGAAAGAACGCGCAGATACGCAGTATTTT. Amino acid sequence: CASRKERADTQYF. The gene calls are TRBV5-1 and TRBJ2-3; D is uncertain. The CDR3 contains 13 residues. Deletions cut 5 bases from V and 4 bases from J, with 11 bases between. The germline CDR1 and CDR2 sequences are SGHRS and YFSETQ.

This clonotype appeared a few times. A much larger clone is a single base away; this may be a read error. The chain has TRBV11-2 and TRBJ2-1; D is ambiguous. The CDR3 loop spans 16 amino acids. Trimming cost V 1 base and J 5 bases, with 15 bases left between them. From germline, CDR1 is SGHAT and CDR2 FQNNGV. CDR3 coding DNA: TGTGCCAGCAGCTTAGGGATCTTGACCTTTCACAATGAGCAGTTCTTC. Its protein product is CASSLGILTFHNEQFF.

The sample holds many counts of this clonotype. J is TRBJ1-5 and V is TRBV20-1; D not certain. The ends were cut back, 6 bases at V and 1 base at J, with 7 bases in the middle. Germline assignment: CDR1 DFQATT and CDR2 SNEGSKA (reference sequence). This CDR3 is 12 amino acids long. This chain's CDR3 is CSAAESNQPQHF. The DNA for the CDR3 is TGCAGTGCCGCGGAGAGCAATCAGCCCCAGCATTTT.

At least ten counts were recorded for this clonotype. V is TRBV29-1 and J is TRBJ1-5, with D possibly matching TRBD1 (5 bases). The germline V gene encodes CDR1 SQVTM and CDR2 ANQGSEA. Trimming removed 2 bases at V and 10 bases at J, with 21 bases between. The CDR3 sequence is 15 residues long. The chain's CDR3 is CSVETSTVPGSPQHF. The DNA for the CDR3 is TGCAGCGTTGAAACGTCGACAGTCCCCGGGTCTCCCCAGCATTTT. The full variable domain, rest sourced from reference TRBV29-1 and TRBJ1-5, is SAVISQKPSRDICQRGTSLTIQCQVDSQVTMMFWYRQQPGQSLTLIATANQGSEATYESGFVIDKFPISRPNLTFSTLTVSNMSPEDSSIYLCSVETSTVPGSPQHFGDGTRLSIL.

Many counts were recorded for this clonotype. V is TRBV6-1 and J is TRBJ2-5; 8 nucleotides line up with TRBD2. The CDR3 consists of 13 residues. Germline CDR1 reads MNHNS; CDR2 reads SASEGT. The ends lost 7 bases at V and 5 bases at J; junction bases unmatched: 6. The CDR3 coding sequence is TGTGCCAGCAAGGCGGGAGGAAGGGAGACCCAGTACTTC. Encoded protein: CASKAGGRETQYF.

This clonotype was detected only a few times. V and J are TRBV20-1 and TRBJ1-5, with D unclear. Trimming removed 5 bases at V and 11 bases at J, with 13 bases between. This CDR3 region has 11 residues. CDR1 and CDR2 (germline): DFQATT, SNEGSKA (reference sequence). CDR3 residues: CSAPLTGTQHF. CDR3 bases: TGCAGTGCTCCACTTACGGGGACCCAGCATTTT.

In this sample, this clonotype turned up many times. The gene calls are TRBV7-2 and TRBJ2-5; D remains ambiguous. This CDR3 comprises 14 residues. V was trimmed by 1 base and J by 5 bases, leaving 11 bases between them. Looked up from germline, CDR1 is SGHTA and CDR2 is FQGNSA. In DNA, the CDR3 is TGTGCCAGCAGCTTAGGTCGTTGGAGCGAGACCCAGTACTTC. Its translation is CASSLGRWSETQYF.

This clonotype showed up many times. The chain recombines TRBV3-1 with TRBJ2-7, with a tentative D call TRBD1 (6 bases). CDR3 length: 14 amino acids. Looked up from germline, CDR1 is LGHDT and CDR2 is YNNKEL (reference sequence). Trimming shortened V by 4 bases and J by 2 bases, and 12 bases separated the two germline ends. CDR3 bases: TGTGCCAGCAGCCCAACAGGGTCCACCTACGAGCAGTACTTC. As protein: CASSPTGSTYEQYF.

Ten or more counts support this clonotype. CDR3 region: CASSPQMGLSNQPQHF. DNA of the CDR3: TGTGCCAGCAGCCCCCAAATGGGGTTGAGCAATCAGCCCCAGCATTTT. V is TRBV7-8 and J is TRBJ1-5; D is unresolved. Germline V gene lookup returns CDR1 SGHVS and CDR2 FQNEAQ. Trimming removed 5 bases at V and 1 base at J, with 15 bases between. The CDR3 has 16 amino acids.

Remarks on this clonotype: A read error may be the cause here, since a much bigger clone is one base away. The chain uses TRBV29-1 and TRBJ1-2; maybe TRBD1 (5 bases). From germline, CDR1 is SQVTM and CDR2 ANQGSEA. This CDR3 region has 10 residues. The V gene lost 7 bases and the J gene lost 8 bases, with 11 bases spanning the gap. The CDR3 loop is CSDLRDGYTF. CDR3 nucleotides: TGCAGCGACCTCAGGGACGGCTACACCTTC.